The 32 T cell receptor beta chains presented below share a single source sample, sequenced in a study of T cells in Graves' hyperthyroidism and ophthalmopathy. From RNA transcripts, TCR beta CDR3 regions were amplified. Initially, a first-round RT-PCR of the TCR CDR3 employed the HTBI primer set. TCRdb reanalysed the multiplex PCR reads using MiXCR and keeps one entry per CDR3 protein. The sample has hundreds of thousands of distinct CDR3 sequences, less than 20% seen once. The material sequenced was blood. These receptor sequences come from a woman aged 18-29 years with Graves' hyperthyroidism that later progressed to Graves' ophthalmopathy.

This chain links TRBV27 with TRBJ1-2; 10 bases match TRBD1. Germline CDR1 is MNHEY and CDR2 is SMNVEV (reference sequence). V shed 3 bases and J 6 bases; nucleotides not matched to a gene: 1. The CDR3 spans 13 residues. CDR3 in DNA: TGTGCCAGCAGTTTTGACAGGGGGCATGGCTACACCTTC. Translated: CASSFDRGHGYTF.

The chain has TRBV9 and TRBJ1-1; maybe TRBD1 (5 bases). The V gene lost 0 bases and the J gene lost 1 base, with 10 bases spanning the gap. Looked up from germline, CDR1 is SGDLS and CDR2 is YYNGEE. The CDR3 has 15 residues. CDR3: CASSVGGGENTEAFF. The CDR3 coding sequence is TGTGCCAGCAGCGTAGGGGGCGGGGAGAACACTGAAGCTTTCTTT.

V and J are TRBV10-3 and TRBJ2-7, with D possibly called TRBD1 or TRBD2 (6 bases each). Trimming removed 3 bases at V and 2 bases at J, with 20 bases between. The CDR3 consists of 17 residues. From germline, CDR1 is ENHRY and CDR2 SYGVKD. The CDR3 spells CAISDLPGQGRTYEQYF. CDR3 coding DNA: TGTGCCATCAGTGACCTCCCGGGACAAGGGAGGACCTACGAGCAGTACTTC.

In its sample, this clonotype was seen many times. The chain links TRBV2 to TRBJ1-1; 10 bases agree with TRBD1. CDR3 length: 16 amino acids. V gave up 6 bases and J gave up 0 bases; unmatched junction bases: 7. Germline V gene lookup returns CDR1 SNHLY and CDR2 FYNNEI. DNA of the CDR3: TGTGCCAGCAGAGGGACAGGGGTGGGTCTGAACACTGAAGCTTTCTTT. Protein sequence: CASRGTGVGLNTEAFF. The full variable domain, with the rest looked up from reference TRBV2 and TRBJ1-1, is EPEVTQTPSHQVTQMGQEVILRCVPISNHLYFYWYRQILGQKVEFLVSFYNNEISEKSEIFDDQFSVERPDGSNFTLKIRSTKLEDSAMYFCASRGTGVGLNTEAFFGQGTRLTVV.

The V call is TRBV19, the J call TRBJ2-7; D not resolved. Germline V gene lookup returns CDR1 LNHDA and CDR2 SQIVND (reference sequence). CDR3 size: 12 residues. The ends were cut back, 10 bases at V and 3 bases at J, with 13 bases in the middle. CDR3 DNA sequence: TGTGCCACCGTGGACGGCTTCTACGAGCAGTACTTC. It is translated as CATVDGFYEQYF.

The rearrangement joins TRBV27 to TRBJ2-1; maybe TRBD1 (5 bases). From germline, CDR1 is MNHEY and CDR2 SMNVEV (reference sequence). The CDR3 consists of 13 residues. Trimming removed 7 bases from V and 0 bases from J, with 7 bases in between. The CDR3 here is CASIDSSYNEQFF. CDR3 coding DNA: TGTGCCAGCATTGACAGCTCCTACAATGAGCAGTTCTTC.

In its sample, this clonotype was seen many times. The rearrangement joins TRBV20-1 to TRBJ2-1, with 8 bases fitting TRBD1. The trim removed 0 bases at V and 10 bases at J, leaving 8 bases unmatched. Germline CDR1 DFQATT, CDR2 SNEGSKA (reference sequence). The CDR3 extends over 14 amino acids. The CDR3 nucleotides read TGCAGTGCTAGAGACAAGACAGGGGCCGACGAGCAGTTCTTC. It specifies CSARDKTGADEQFF.

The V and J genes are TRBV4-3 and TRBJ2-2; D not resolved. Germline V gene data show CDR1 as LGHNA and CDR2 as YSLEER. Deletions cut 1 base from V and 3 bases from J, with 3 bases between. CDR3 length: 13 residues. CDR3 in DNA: TGCGCCAGCAGCCAAGTCTACACCGGGGAGCTGTTTTTT. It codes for CASSQVYTGELFF.

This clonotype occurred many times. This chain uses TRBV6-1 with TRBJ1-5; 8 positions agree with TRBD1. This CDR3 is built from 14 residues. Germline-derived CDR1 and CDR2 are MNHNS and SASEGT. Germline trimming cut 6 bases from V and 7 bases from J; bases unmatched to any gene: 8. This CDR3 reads CASRRGQGGQPQHF. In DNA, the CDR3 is TGTGCCAGCAGACGAGGACAGGGCGGACAGCCCCAGCATTTT.

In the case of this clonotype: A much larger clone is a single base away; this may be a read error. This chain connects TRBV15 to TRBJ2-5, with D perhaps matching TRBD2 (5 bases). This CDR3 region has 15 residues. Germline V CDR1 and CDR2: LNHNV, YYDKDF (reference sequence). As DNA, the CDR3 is TGTGCCACCAGCGGAGATCCTACGGGACAAGAGACCCAGTACTTC. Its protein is CATSGDPTGQETQYF.

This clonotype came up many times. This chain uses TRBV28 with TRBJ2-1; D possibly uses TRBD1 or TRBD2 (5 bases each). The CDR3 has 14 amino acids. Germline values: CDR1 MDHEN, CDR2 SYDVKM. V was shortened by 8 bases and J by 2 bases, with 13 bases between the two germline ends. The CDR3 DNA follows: TGTGCCAGCGACGCTGTGGGGGCCTACAATGAGCAGTTCTTC. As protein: CASDAVGAYNEQFF.

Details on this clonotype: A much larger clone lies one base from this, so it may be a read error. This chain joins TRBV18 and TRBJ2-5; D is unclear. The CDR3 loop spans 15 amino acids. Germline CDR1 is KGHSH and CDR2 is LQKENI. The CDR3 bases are TGTGCCGGCTCACCATTGCGTCAGCGCAAAGAGACCCAGTACTTC. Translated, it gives CAGSPLRQRKETQYF.

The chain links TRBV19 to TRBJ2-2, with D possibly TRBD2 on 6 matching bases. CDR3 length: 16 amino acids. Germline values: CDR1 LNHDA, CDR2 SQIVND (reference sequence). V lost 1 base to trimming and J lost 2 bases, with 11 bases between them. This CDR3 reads CASSIGGLLNTGELFF. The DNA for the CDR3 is TGTGCCAGTAGTATAGGGGGACTGTTAAACACCGGGGAGCTGTTTTTT. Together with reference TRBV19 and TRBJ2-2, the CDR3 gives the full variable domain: DGGITQSPKYLFRKEGQNVTLSCEQNLNHDAMYWYRQDPGQGLRLIYYSQIVNDFQKGDIAEGYSVSREKKESFPLTVTSAQKNPTAFYLCASSIGGLLNTGELFFGEGSRLTVL.

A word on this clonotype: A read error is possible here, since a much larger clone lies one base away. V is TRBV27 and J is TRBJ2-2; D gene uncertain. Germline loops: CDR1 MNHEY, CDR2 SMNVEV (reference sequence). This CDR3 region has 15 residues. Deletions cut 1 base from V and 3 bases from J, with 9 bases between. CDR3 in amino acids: CASSLWPSHTGELFF. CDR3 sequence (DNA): TGTGCCAGCAGTTTATGGCCCTCGCACACCGGGGAGCTGTTTTTT.

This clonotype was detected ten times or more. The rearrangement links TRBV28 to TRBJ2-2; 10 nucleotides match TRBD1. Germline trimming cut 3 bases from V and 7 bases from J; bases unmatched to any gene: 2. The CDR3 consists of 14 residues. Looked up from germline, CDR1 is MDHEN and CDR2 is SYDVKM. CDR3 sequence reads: CASSFRTGGGELFF. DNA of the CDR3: TGTGCCAGCAGTTTCCGGACAGGGGGCGGGGAGCTGTTTTTT.

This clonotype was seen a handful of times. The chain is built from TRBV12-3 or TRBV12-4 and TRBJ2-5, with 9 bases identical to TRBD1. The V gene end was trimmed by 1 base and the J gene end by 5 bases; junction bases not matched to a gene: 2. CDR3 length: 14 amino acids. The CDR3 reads CASSLVTGGETQYF. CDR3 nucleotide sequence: TGTGCCAGCAGTTTAGTGACAGGGGGGGAGACCCAGTACTTC.

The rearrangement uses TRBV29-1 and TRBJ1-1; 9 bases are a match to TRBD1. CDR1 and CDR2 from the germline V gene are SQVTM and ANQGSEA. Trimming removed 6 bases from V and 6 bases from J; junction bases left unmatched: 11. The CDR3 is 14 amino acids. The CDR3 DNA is TGCAGCGTGGTAGGTGGACAGGGGAGGTCTGAAGCTTTCTTT. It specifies CSVVGGQGRSEAFF.

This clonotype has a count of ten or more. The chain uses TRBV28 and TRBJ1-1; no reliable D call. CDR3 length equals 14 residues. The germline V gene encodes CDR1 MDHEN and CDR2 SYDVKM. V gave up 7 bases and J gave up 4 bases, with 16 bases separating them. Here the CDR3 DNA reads TGTGCCAGCACTCTAAACCCCCGAGGCACTGAAGCTTTCTTT. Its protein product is CASTLNPRGTEAFF.

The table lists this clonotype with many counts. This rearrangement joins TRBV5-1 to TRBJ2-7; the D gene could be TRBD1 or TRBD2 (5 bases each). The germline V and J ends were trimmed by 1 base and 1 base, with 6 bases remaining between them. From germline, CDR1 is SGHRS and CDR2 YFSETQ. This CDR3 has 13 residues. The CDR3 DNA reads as TGCGCCAGCAGCTTGTGGGGGTCCTACGAGCAGTACTTC. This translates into CASSLWGSYEQYF.

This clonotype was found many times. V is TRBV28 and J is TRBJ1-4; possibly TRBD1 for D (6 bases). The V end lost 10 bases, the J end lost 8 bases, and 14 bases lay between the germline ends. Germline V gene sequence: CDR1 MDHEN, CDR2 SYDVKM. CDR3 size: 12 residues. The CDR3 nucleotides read TGTGCCACCAACAGGGTTCGGGAAAAACTGTTTTTT. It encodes CATNRVREKLFF. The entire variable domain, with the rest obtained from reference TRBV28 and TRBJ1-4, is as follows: DVKVTQSSRYLVKRTGEKVFLECVQDMDHENMFWYRQDPGLGLRLIYFSYDVKMKEKGDIPEGYSVSREKKERFSLILESASTNQTSMYLCATNRVREKLFFGSGTQLSVL.

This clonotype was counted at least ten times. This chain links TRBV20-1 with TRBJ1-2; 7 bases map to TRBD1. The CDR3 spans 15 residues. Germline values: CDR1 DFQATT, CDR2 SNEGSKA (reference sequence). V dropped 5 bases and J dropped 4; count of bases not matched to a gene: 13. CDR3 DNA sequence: TGCAGTGCTCCCCGGACAGGATCAAGGCCCTATGGCTACACCTTC. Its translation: CSAPRTGSRPYGYTF.

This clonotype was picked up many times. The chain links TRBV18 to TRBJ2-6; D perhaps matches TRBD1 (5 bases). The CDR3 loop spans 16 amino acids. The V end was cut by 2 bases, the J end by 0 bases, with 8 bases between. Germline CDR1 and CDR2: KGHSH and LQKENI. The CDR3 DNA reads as TGTGCCAGCTCACCAATAAGGGGCTCTGGGGCCAACGTCCTGACTTTC. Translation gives CASSPIRGSGANVLTF.

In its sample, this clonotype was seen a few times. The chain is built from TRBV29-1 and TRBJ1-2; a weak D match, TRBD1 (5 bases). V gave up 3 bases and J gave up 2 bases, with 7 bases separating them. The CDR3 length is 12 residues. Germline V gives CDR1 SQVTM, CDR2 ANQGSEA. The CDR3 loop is CSVEGQNYGYTF. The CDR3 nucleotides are TGCAGCGTTGAGGGGCAGAACTATGGCTACACCTTC.

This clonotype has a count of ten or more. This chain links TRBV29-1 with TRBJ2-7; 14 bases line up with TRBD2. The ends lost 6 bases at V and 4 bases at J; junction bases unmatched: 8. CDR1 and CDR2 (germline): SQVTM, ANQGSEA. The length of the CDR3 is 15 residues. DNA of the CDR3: TGCAGCGTGACCGGGACTAGCGGGAGTAGATACGAGCAGTACTTC. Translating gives CSVTGTSGSRYEQYF.

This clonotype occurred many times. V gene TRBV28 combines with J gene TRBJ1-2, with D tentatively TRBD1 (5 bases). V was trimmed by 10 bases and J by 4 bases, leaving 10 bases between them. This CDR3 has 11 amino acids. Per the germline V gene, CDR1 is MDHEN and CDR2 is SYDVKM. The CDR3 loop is CANQGPYGYTF. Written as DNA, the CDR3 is TGTGCCAACCAGGGACCCTATGGCTACACCTTC.

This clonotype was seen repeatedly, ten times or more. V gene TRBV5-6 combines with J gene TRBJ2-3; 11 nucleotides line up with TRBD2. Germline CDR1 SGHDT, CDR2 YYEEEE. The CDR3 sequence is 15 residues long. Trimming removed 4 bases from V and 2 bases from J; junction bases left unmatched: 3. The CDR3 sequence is CASSPSGRITDTQYF. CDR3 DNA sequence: TGTGCCAGCAGCCCTAGCGGGAGGATCACAGATACGCAGTATTTT.

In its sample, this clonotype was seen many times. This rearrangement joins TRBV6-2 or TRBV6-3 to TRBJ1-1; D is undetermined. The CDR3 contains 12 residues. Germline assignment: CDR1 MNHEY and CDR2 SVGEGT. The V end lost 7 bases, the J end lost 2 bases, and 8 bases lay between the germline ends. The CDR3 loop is CASMAPNTEAFF. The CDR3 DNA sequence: TGTGCCAGCATGGCACCTAACACTGAAGCTTTCTTT.

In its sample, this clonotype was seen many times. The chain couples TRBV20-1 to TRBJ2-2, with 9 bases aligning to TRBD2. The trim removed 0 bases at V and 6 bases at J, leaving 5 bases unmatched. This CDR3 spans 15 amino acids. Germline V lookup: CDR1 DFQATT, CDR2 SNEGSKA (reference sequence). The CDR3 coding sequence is TGCAGTGCTAGAGAGCGGGAGGGCGGCGCCGGGGAGCTGTTTTTT. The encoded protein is CSAREREGGAGELFF.

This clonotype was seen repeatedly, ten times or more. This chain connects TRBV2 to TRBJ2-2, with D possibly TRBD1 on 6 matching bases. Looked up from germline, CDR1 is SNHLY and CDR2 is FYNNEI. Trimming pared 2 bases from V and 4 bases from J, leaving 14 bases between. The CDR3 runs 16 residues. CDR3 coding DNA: TGTGCCAGCAGTGAACTTCCGGGACATAGCACCGGGGAGCTGTTTTTT. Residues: CASSELPGHSTGELFF.

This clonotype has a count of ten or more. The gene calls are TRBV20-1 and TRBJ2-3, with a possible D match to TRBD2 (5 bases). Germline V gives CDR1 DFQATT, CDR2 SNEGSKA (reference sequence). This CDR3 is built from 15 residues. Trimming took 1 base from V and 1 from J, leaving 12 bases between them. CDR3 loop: CSARGGAARTDTQYF. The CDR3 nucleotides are TGCAGTGCTAGAGGGGGAGCAGCACGCACAGATACGCAGTATTTT.

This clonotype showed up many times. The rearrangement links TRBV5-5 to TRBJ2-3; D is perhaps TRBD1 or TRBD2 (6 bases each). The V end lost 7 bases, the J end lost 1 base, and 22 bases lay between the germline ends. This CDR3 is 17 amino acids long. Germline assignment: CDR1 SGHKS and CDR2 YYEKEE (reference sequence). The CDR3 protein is CASCRPEMGGGTDTQYF. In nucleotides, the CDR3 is TGTGCCAGCTGCAGACCTGAAATGGGGGGCGGCACAGATACGCAGTATTTT.

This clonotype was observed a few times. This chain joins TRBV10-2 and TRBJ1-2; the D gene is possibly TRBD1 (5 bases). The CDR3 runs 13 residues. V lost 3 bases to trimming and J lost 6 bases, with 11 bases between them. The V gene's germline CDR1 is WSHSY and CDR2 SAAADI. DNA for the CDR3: TGCGCCAGCAGTGAAGGGGAGATCAATGGCTACACCTTC. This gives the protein CASSEGEINGYTF.